The next 10 T cell receptor beta chains were all read from a single sample in a study. MiXCR, run by TCRdb on the RT-PCR reads, gives a single entry per CDR3 protein. The repertoire holds about 700,000 distinct CDR3 sequences, with 12% to 15% as singletons. Source material: memory CD4+ T cells from blood. These receptors were obtained from a female donor in good health, serving as a healthy control.

The chain couples TRBV20-1 to TRBJ2-5; D is unresolved. This CDR3 is 14 amino acids long. CDR1 is DFQATT and CDR2 is SNEGSKA in the germline V gene (reference sequence). V lost 5 bases to trimming and J lost 1 base, with 14 bases between them. The CDR3 loop reads CSAGSQSSQETQYF. CDR3 coding DNA: TGCAGTGCTGGAAGTCAGTCCTCCCAAGAGACCCAGTACTTC.

This sequence joins TRBV24-1 and TRBJ1-2, with D hard to call. Germline lookup yields CDR1 KGHDR and CDR2 SFDVKD. Deletions cut 5 bases from V and 8 bases from J, with 11 bases between. The CDR3 covers 12 residues. The CDR3 DNA is TGTGCCACCAGTGTGGAGTTTGGGGGCTACACCTTC. Translating gives CATSVEFGGYTF.

This clonotype showed up just a few times. CDR3 DNA sequence: TGCGCCAGCAGCTTGGAGGGCGGGTCAAAGCCCTACGAGCAGTACTTC. Translated, it gives CASSLEGGSKPYEQYF. The gene calls are TRBV5-1 and TRBJ2-7; D perhaps matches TRBD2 (5 bases). Germline assignment: CDR1 SGHRS and CDR2 YFSETQ. The CDR3 spans 16 residues. Trimming left V 0 bases short and J 2 bases short, with 15 bases between.

V gene TRBV4-2 combines with J gene TRBJ1-5; 7 positions match TRBD1. CDR3 length: 14 residues. Germline V gene data show CDR1 as LGHNA and CDR2 as YNFKEQ. Germline trimming cut 4 bases from V and 5 bases from J; bases unmatched to any gene: 5. The CDR3 here is CASSLQGTDQPQHF. As DNA, the CDR3 is TGTGCCAGCAGCCTACAGGGGACGGATCAGCCCCAGCATTTT.

This clonotype was seen a handful of times. The chain carries TRBV15 and TRBJ2-5, with TRBD2 as a possible D gene (6 bases). This CDR3 has 11 amino acids. Per germline, CDR1 LNHNV and CDR2 YYDKDF (reference sequence). V lost 5 bases to trimming and J lost 11 bases, with 12 bases between them. The chain's CDR3 is CATSGTGVQYF. CDR3 DNA sequence: TGTGCCACCAGCGGAACGGGAGTACAGTACTTC.

About this clonotype itself: A junction end diverges from the germline sequence, so it may reflect a read error. The chain links TRBV7-7 to TRBJ2-5, with 7 bases fitting TRBD2. The CDR3 sequence is 16 residues long. Germline V gene lookup returns CDR1 SSHAT and CDR2 FNYEAQ (reference sequence). The CDR3: CASSLINGLEEETQYF. The CDR3 nucleotides are TGTGCTAGCAGCTTAATAAACGGACTAGAGGAAGAGACCCAGTACTTC.

The V and J genes are TRBV5-1 and TRBJ1-6, with unresolved D. This CDR3 region has 14 residues. Deletions cut 0 bases from V and 9 bases from J, with 10 bases between. Per germline, CDR1 SGHRS and CDR2 YFSETQ. CDR3 nucleotides: TGCGCCAGCAGCTTGGTCCCCGACGGTTCACCCCTCCACTTT. This codes for CASSLVPDGSPLHF.

This sequence joins TRBV6-2 or TRBV6-3 and TRBJ2-1; D gene uncertain. The CDR3 extends over 14 amino acids. V was clipped by 1 base and J by 8 bases, with 12 bases between them. CDR1 and CDR2 from the germline V gene are MNHEY and SVGEGT. The CDR3 DNA is TGTGCCAGCAGTTACTTCTCCGATCGTGATGAGCAGTTCTTC. Its protein product is CASSYFSDRDEQFF.

V is TRBV20-1 and J is TRBJ2-1; D may be TRBD1 or TRBD2 (6 bases each). Germline-derived CDR1 and CDR2 are DFQATT and SNEGSKA (reference sequence). The CDR3 sequence is 14 residues long. Trimming cost V 2 bases and J 5 bases, with 13 bases left between them. The CDR3 region is CSARYGGTHNEQFF. In nucleotides, the CDR3 is TGCAGTGCTAGATACGGGGGCACCCACAATGAGCAGTTCTTC.

In its sample, this clonotype was seen many times. For the CDR3, the DNA is TGCGCCAGCAGCTTGGGACCGGGATCTAATCAGCCCCAGCATTTT. Its protein is CASSLGPGSNQPQHF. The rearrangement joins TRBV5-1 to TRBJ1-5; D is ambiguous. Germline-derived CDR1 and CDR2 are SGHRS and YFSETQ. The CDR3 runs 15 residues. V was cut by 0 bases and J by 4 bases, with 11 bases left in between.